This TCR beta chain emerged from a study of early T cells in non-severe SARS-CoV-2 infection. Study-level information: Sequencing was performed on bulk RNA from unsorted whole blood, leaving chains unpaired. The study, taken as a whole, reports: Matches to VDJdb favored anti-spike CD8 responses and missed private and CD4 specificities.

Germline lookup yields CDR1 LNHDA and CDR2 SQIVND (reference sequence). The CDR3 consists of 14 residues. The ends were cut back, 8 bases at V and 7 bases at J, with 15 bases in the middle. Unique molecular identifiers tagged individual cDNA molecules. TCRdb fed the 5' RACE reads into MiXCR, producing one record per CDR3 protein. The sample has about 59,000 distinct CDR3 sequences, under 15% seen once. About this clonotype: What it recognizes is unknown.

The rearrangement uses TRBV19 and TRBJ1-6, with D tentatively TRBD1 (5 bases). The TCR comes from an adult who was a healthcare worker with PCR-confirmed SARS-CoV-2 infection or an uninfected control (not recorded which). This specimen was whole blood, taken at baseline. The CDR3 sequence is CASGRGVRNSPLHF. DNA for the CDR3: TGTGCCAGTGGCCGGGGGGTACGGAATTCACCCCTCCACTTT.